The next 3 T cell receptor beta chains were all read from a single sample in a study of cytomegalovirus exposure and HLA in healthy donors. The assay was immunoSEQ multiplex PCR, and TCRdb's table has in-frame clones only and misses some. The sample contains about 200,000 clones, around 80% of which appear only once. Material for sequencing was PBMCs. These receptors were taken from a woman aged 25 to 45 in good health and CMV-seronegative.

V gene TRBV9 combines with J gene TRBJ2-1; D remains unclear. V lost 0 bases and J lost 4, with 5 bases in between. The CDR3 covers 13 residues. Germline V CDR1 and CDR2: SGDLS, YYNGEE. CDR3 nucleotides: TGTGCCAGCAGCGTAGCGGAGTACAATGAGCAGTTCTTC. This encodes CASSVAEYNEQFF.

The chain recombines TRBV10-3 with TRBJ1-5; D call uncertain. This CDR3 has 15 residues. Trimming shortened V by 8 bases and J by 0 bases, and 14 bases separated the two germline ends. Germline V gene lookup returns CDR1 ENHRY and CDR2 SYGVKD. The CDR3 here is CAIGLTVGSNQPQHF. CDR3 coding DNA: TGTGCCATCGGGTTAACAGTCGGTAGCAATCAGCCCCAGCATTTT.

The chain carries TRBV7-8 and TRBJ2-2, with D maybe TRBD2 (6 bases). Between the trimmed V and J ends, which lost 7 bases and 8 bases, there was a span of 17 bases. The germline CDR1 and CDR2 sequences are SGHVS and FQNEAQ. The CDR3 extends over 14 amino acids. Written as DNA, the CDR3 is TGTGCCAGCACCAAATGGGCAGGGAGGGGGGAGCTGTTTTTT. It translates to CASTKWAGRGELFF. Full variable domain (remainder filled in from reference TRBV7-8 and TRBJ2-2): GAGVSQSPRYKVAKRGQDVALRCDPISGHVSLFWYQQALGQGPEFLTYFQNEAQLDKSGLPSDRFFAERPEGSVSTLKIQRTQQEDSAVYLCASTKWAGRGELFFGEGSRLTVL.